Described below is a single T cell receptor (beta chain) sequence and its context. The data are from a study of blood T cell repertoires in COVID-19. Study context: COVID-19 samples from acute and convalescent phases originated in the United States, Italy and Spain.

Here immunoSEQ multiplex PCR was the method, and the copy in TCRdb shows in-frame clones only, minus some. The sample has 200,000 to 300,000 clones, 85% to 90% seen once; the top ten hold 0.87%. Participant-given clinical history determined each cohort assignment. This CDR3 is built from 16 residues. The V gene's germline CDR1 is PRHDT and CDR2 FYEKMQ (reference sequence). The V end lost 2 bases, the J end lost 1 base, and 14 bases lay between the germline ends. This receptor was taken from a man in his fifties or sixties who had been exposed to COVID-19. V usage is TRBV13 and J usage is TRBJ2-5; D may be TRBD2 (7 bases). The sample comprised PBMCs or T cells enriched from blood (not recorded which). CDR3 sequence reads: CASSLRAGAPQETQYF. As DNA, the CDR3 is TGTGCCAGCAGCTTAAGGGCGGGGGCGCCCCAAGAGACCCAGTACTTC.